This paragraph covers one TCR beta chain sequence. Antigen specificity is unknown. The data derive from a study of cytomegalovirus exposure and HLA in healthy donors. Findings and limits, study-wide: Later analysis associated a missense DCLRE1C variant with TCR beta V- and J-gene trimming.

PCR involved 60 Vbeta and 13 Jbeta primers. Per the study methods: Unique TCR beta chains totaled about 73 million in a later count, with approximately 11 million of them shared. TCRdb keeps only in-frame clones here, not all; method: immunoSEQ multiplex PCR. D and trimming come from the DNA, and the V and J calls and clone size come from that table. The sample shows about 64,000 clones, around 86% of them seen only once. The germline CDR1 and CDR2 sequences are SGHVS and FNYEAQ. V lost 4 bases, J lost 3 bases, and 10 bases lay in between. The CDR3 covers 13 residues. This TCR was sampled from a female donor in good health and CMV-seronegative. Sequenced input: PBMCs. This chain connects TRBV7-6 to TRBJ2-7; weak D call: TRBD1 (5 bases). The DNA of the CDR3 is TGTGCCAGCAGCTCCTACGACAGCTACGAGCAGTACTTC. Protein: CASSSYDSYEQYF.